The TCR beta chain described here comes from a study of blood T cell repertoires in COVID-19. Study-level information: Sample material is recorded as cDNA or gDNA derived from T cells, B-cell-depleted T cells, or PBMCs.

Original processing methods: Amplification of reference gene primers was used by the study to estimate nucleated cell counts. Assay used: immunoSEQ multiplex PCR; TCRdb lists only in-frame clones, some missing. V and J calls and clone size come straight from that table; D and trimming were deduced from the DNA. The sample includes roughly 50,000 clones, roughly 85% of them seen just once. The clonotype was recovered from an elderly woman with COVID-19, enrolled during active disease. The sequenced sample consisted of peripheral blood.

CDR3 nucleotides: TGTGCCAGCAGCTTAAGCGTCCGTAGCGGGGGTCACAATGAGCAGTTCTTC. Translating gives CASSLSVRSGGHNEQFF. The chain joins TRBV7-3 to TRBJ2-1, with TRBD2 matching over 9 bases. With 1 base clipped from V and 5 bases from J, the junction kept 9 bases outside the gene matches. Germline V CDR1 and CDR2: SGHTA, FQGTGA. The CDR3 covers 17 residues.